By its share, the clone carrying this TCR beta chain is medium-sized (0.01 to 0.1%). No antigen is known for it. CDR3 length equals 14 residues. CDR1 and CDR2 (germline): MGHDK, SYGVNS. The V end was cut by 2 bases, the J end by 2 bases, with 9 bases between. The data were taken from a study of T cells in Graves' hyperthyroidism and ophthalmopathy. Study-wide points: Median prediction lead before ophthalmopathy onset was roughly 6 months with the model. Separating ophthalmopathy from stable hyperthyroidism was achieved by a 13 V-J model.

Absent ophthalmopathy progression within 18 months defined stable Graves' hyperthyroidism. Regions amplified from RNA transcripts were the TCR beta CDR3 regions. Researchers ran a first-round RT-PCR on the TCR CDR3 using the HTBI primer set. TCRdb redid the calling of the multiplex PCR reads with MiXCR, one entry per CDR3 protein. The sample carries under 130,000 distinct CDR3 sequences, 47% recorded once. The chain recombines TRBV25-1 with TRBJ1-1, with no clear D. Sequencing used blood. The TCR originated in a man aged 35-49 years with Graves' hyperthyroidism. The CDR3 region is CASSETPLNTEAFF. The CDR3 DNA reads as TGTGCCAGCAGTGAAACACCCCTCAACACTGAAGCTTTCTTT.